This T cell receptor (beta chain) is from a study of cytomegalovirus exposure and HLA in healthy donors. Study-wide findings and caveats: Within an earlier analysis, most TCR beta V segments proved productive either about 90% or about 30% of the time.

At collection, donors were nominally healthy, but unrecorded immune exposures were probable. The primer mix had 60 Vbeta and 13 Jbeta primers. Clones were sequenced by immunoSEQ multiplex PCR, and TCRdb holds only the in-frame ones, with some missing. The sample shows more than 110,000 clones, 70% to 80% of them seen only once. About this clone: Its specificity is unknown.

Trimming shortened V by 2 bases and J by 1 base, and 13 bases separated the two germline ends. Germline V gene data show CDR1 as SGHNT and CDR2 as YYREEE (reference sequence). This CDR3 has 15 residues. The chain uses TRBV5-4 and TRBJ2-7; the D gene is possibly TRBD1 (6 bases). Input material: PBMCs. The clonotype comes from a woman aged 50 to 60 in good health and CMV-seronegative. CDR3 region: CASSLGRGRSYEQYF. CDR3 sequence (DNA): TGTGCCAGCAGCTTAGGCAGGGGTAGGTCCTACGAGCAGTACTTC.